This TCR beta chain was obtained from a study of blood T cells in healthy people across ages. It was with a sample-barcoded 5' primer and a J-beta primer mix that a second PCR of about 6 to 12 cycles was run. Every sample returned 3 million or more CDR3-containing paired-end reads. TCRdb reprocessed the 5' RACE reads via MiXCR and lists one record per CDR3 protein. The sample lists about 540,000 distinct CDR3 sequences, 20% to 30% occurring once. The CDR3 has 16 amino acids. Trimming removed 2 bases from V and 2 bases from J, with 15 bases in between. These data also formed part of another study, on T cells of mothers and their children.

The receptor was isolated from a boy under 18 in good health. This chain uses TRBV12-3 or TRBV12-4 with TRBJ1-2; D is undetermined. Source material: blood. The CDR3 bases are TGTGCCAGCAGTTTAACTGGACCCCTAGGGAACTATGGCTACACCTTC. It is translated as CASSLTGPLGNYGYTF.